The rows below give T cell receptor beta chains drawn from one sample of a study of T cells after posttransplantation cyclophosphamide. The data were produced by immunoSEQ multiplex PCR, yet TCRdb's version contains in-frame clones alone and is incomplete. The sample lists more than 10,000 clones, around four fifths seen once, with approximately 0.8% in the top ten. The sequencing input was memory CD4+ T cells sorted from PBMCs. Every receptor here comes from a middle-aged man in good health, CMV-negative, and a related stem cell transplant donor. CDR3s include the opening cysteine and the closing phenylalanine or tryptophan. The D gene is left open where the match is weak. Where a row states a size, it is once, few, many or the class of an expanded clone; other rows omit it.

v_gene	abundance	d_gene	j_gene	CDR3aa	CDR3nt
TRBV5-1	NA	TRBD2	TRBJ2-1	CASSVQAGNEQFF	TGCGCCAGCAGCGTTCAAGCGGGGAATGAGCAGTTCTTC
TRBV6-1	NA	TRBD1	TRBJ1-2	CASSAGQGAGGYTF	TGTGCCAGCAGTGCGGGACAGGGGGCAGGTGGCTACACCTTC
TRBV4-3	NA	NA	TRBJ1-4	CASSQDTRGNEKLFF	TGCGCCAGCAGCCAGGATACCCGGGGTAATGAAAAACTGTTTTTT
TRBV4-2	NA	TRBD2	TRBJ2-6	CASSQETSDGANVLTF	TGTGCCAGCAGCCAAGAGACTAGCGATGGGGCCAACGTCCTGACTTTC
TRBV5-8	NA	NA	TRBJ1-1	CASSLGQVDTEAFF	TGTGCCAGCAGCTTGGGGCAGGTGGACACTGAAGCTTTCTTT
TRBV11-1	NA	NA	TRBJ1-2	CASSLEVAYGYTF	TGTGCCAGCAGCTTAGAAGTGGCCTATGGCTACACCTTC
TRBV19	NA	NA	TRBJ2-7	CASSLYGEQYF	TGTGCCAGTAGTTTATACGGCGAGCAGTACTTC
TRBV19	few	NA	TRBJ1-1	CASKGGPNMNTEAFF	TGTGCCAGTAAGGGGGGGCCTAATATGAACACTGAAGCTTTCTTT
TRBV27	NA	NA	TRBJ1-2	CASNLGGGYTF	TGTGCCAGCAACCTAGGGGGTGGCTACACCTTC
TRBV6-5	few	NA	TRBJ1-1	CASSYSTRGNTEAFF	TGTGCCAGCAGTTACTCGACGAGAGGGAACACTGAAGCTTTCTTT
TRBV5-4	NA	TRBD1	TRBJ1-2	CASSNGQGAGKSGYTF	TGTGCCAGCAGCAATGGACAGGGGGCGGGAAAGTCTGGCTACACCTTC
TRBV19	NA	NA	TRBJ2-3	CASTGGRGGNTQYF	TGTGCCAGTACGGGGGGCCGTGGGGGGAATACGCAGTATTTT
TRBV11-2	NA	TRBD2	TRBJ2-2	CASSPSGTGELFF	TGTGCCAGCAGCCCTAGCGGGACCGGGGAGCTGTTTTTT
TRBV5-4	NA	NA	TRBJ1-5	CASSWGGGGSNQPQHF	TGTGCCAGCAGCTGGGGGGGCGGGGGAAGCAATCAGCCCCAGCATTTT
TRBV6-5	NA	TRBD1	TRBJ1-1	CASSWTGPFNTEAFF	TGTGCCAGCAGTTGGACAGGGCCATTTAACACTGAAGCTTTCTTT
TRBV18	NA	NA	TRBJ1-6	CASSPFEGSYNSPLHF	TGTGCCAGCTCACCTTTCGAGGGCTCCTATAATTCACCCCTCCACTTT
TRBV29-1	NA	NA	TRBJ2-6	CSVASGAGANVLTF	TGCAGCGTGGCCTCAGGGGCTGGGGCCAACGTCCTGACTTTC
TRBV7-2	NA	TRBD1	TRBJ2-1	CASSVEQGAINEQFF	TGTGCCAGCAGCGTCGAACAGGGGGCAATAAATGAGCAGTTCTTC
TRBV2	NA	NA	TRBJ2-7	CASSPGAREVYEQYF	TGTGCCAGCTCACCGGGAGCTAGGGAAGTTTACGAGCAGTACTTC
TRBV29-1	NA	NA	TRBJ2-6	CSVGGPGSGANVLTF	TGCAGCGTGGGAGGTCCGGGATCTGGGGCCAACGTCCTGACTTTC
TRBV2	NA	TRBD1	TRBJ1-5	CASSELPGQRNQPQHF	TGTGCCAGCAGTGAATTGCCGGGACAGAGAAATCAGCCCCAGCATTTT
TRBV7-3	NA	NA	TRBJ1-1	CASSFFPGTEAFF	TGTGCCAGCAGCTTCTTCCCGGGAACTGAAGCTTTCTTT
TRBV7-8	NA	TRBD2	TRBJ2-3	CASSLALAGGPTDTQYF	TGTGCCAGCAGCTTAGCGCTCGCGGGGGGTCCGACAGATACGCAGTATTTT
TRBV9	once	TRBD2	TRBJ2-7	CASSVGGRAAGEQYF	TGTGCCAGCAGCGTAGGGGGGAGGGCCGCGGGCGAGCAGTACTTC
TRBV27	NA	TRBD2	TRBJ2-5	CASSPAGAGEETQYF	TGTGCCAGCAGTCCAGCGGGAGCGGGTGAAGAGACCCAGTACTTC
TRBV7-9	once	NA	TRBJ2-1	CASSLILGNNEQFF	TGTGCCAGCAGCTTAATACTAGGGAACAATGAGCAGTTCTTC
TRBV18	NA	NA	TRBJ1-2	CASSPDVTGSYGYTF	TGTGCCAGCTCACCAGACGTAACAGGGTCGTATGGCTACACCTTC
TRBV6-6	NA	NA	TRBJ1-5	CASVHRVSSNQPQHF	TGTGCCAGCGTTCACAGGGTTTCAAGCAATCAGCCCCAGCATTTT
TRBV28	NA	NA	TRBJ1-2	CASSLITSGPEGYTF	TGTGCCAGCAGTCTAATCACATCAGGCCCCGAAGGCTACACCTTC
TRBV11-2	NA	NA	TRBJ1-1	CASSTRGGNTEAFF	TGTGCCAGCAGCACGAGGGGAGGGAACACTGAAGCTTTCTTT
TRBV7-7	few	TRBD1	TRBJ2-3	CASSPGQGRNTQYF	TGTGCCAGCAGCCCCGGACAGGGAAGGAATACGCAGTATTTT
TRBV19	NA	NA	TRBJ1-5	CASSDSGTNNQPQHF	TGTGCCAGTAGCGACTCCGGGACAAATAATCAGCCCCAGCATTTT
TRBV5-1	NA	NA	TRBJ1-4	CASRRDGGNEKLFF	TGCGCCAGCAGGCGGGACGGGGGGAATGAAAAACTGTTTTTT
TRBV7-6	NA	NA	TRBJ1-6	CASSLSDRNYNSPLHF	TGTGCCAGCAGCTTATCTGACAGGAACTATAATTCACCCCTCCACTTT
TRBV2	NA	NA	TRBJ2-3	CASSEDPSSTDTQYF	TGTGCCAGCAGCGAAGATCCTTCTAGCACAGATACGCAGTATTTT
TRBV4-3	NA	TRBD1	TRBJ1-2	CASSPRDRDNYGYTF	TGCGCCAGCAGCCCCCGGGACAGGGACAACTATGGCTACACCTTC
TRBV11-3	NA	NA	TRBJ1-1	CASSSIQGKGEAFF	TGTGCCAGCAGCTCCATACAGGGAAAGGGTGAAGCTTTCTTT
TRBV7-9	NA	TRBD2	TRBJ2-7	CASSSVWEGTYEQYF	TGTGCCAGCAGCTCGGTATGGGAGGGTACCTACGAGCAGTACTTC
TRBV19	NA	NA	TRBJ2-1	CASGPAHNEQFF	TGTGCCAGTGGGCCAGCCCACAATGAGCAGTTCTTC
TRBV9	NA	NA	TRBJ2-6	CASSVAGSGANVLTF	TGTGCCAGCAGCGTAGCGGGCTCTGGGGCCAACGTCCTGACTTTC
TRBV7-7	few	NA	TRBJ2-2	CASSSDTYTGELFF	TGTGCCAGCAGCTCTGACACCTACACCGGGGAGCTGTTTTTT
TRBV7-9	NA	NA	TRBJ1-5	CASSLGVGASNQPQHF	TGTGCCAGCAGCTTAGGCGTAGGAGCTAGCAATCAGCCCCAGCATTTT
TRBV29-1	NA	NA	TRBJ2-5	CSARQIQTQYF	TGCAGCGCCCGACAGATCCAGACCCAGTACTTC
TRBV2	once	NA	TRBJ2-5	CASKELQETQYF	TGTGCCAGCAAGGAGTTACAAGAGACCCAGTACTTC
TRBV18	NA	NA	TRBJ2-7	CASSPPNIGGFHEQYF	TGTGCCAGCTCACCACCTAATATAGGAGGGTTCCACGAGCAGTACTTC
TRBV11-2	NA	TRBD1	TRBJ1-1	CASSADRGTEAFF	TGTGCCAGCAGCGCCGACAGGGGCACTGAAGCTTTCTTT
TRBV7-9	few	TRBD2	TRBJ2-1	CASSSPPRLAGVKNEQFF	TGTGCCAGCAGCTCACCGCCCAGACTAGCGGGAGTGAAGAATGAGCAGTTCTTC
TRBV27	NA	NA	TRBJ2-2	CASSFLASGELFF	TGTGCCAGCAGTTTCCTAGCGTCCGGGGAGCTGTTTTTT
TRBV7-9	NA	NA	TRBJ2-7	CASSFGVWNEQYF	TGTGCCAGCAGCTTCGGGGTTTGGAACGAGCAGTACTTC
TRBV1	NA	NA	TRBJ2-6	CTSSRTGVGANVLTF	TGCACCAGCAGCCGTACAGGGGTCGGGGCCAACGTCCTGACTTTC
TRBV4-3	NA	NA	TRBJ1-6	CASSQDAGLRESYNSPLHF	TGCGCCAGCAGCCAAGATGCGGGACTGAGGGAATCCTATAATTCACCCCTCCACTTT
TRBV7-7	NA	TRBD1	TRBJ2-1	CASSFEQGAYEQFF	TGTGCTAGCAGCTTTGAACAGGGGGCCTATGAGCAGTTCTTC
TRBV7-3	few	NA	TRBJ2-3	CASSSGTSDTQYF	TGTGCCAGCAGCTCCGGGACTTCAGATACGCAGTATTTT